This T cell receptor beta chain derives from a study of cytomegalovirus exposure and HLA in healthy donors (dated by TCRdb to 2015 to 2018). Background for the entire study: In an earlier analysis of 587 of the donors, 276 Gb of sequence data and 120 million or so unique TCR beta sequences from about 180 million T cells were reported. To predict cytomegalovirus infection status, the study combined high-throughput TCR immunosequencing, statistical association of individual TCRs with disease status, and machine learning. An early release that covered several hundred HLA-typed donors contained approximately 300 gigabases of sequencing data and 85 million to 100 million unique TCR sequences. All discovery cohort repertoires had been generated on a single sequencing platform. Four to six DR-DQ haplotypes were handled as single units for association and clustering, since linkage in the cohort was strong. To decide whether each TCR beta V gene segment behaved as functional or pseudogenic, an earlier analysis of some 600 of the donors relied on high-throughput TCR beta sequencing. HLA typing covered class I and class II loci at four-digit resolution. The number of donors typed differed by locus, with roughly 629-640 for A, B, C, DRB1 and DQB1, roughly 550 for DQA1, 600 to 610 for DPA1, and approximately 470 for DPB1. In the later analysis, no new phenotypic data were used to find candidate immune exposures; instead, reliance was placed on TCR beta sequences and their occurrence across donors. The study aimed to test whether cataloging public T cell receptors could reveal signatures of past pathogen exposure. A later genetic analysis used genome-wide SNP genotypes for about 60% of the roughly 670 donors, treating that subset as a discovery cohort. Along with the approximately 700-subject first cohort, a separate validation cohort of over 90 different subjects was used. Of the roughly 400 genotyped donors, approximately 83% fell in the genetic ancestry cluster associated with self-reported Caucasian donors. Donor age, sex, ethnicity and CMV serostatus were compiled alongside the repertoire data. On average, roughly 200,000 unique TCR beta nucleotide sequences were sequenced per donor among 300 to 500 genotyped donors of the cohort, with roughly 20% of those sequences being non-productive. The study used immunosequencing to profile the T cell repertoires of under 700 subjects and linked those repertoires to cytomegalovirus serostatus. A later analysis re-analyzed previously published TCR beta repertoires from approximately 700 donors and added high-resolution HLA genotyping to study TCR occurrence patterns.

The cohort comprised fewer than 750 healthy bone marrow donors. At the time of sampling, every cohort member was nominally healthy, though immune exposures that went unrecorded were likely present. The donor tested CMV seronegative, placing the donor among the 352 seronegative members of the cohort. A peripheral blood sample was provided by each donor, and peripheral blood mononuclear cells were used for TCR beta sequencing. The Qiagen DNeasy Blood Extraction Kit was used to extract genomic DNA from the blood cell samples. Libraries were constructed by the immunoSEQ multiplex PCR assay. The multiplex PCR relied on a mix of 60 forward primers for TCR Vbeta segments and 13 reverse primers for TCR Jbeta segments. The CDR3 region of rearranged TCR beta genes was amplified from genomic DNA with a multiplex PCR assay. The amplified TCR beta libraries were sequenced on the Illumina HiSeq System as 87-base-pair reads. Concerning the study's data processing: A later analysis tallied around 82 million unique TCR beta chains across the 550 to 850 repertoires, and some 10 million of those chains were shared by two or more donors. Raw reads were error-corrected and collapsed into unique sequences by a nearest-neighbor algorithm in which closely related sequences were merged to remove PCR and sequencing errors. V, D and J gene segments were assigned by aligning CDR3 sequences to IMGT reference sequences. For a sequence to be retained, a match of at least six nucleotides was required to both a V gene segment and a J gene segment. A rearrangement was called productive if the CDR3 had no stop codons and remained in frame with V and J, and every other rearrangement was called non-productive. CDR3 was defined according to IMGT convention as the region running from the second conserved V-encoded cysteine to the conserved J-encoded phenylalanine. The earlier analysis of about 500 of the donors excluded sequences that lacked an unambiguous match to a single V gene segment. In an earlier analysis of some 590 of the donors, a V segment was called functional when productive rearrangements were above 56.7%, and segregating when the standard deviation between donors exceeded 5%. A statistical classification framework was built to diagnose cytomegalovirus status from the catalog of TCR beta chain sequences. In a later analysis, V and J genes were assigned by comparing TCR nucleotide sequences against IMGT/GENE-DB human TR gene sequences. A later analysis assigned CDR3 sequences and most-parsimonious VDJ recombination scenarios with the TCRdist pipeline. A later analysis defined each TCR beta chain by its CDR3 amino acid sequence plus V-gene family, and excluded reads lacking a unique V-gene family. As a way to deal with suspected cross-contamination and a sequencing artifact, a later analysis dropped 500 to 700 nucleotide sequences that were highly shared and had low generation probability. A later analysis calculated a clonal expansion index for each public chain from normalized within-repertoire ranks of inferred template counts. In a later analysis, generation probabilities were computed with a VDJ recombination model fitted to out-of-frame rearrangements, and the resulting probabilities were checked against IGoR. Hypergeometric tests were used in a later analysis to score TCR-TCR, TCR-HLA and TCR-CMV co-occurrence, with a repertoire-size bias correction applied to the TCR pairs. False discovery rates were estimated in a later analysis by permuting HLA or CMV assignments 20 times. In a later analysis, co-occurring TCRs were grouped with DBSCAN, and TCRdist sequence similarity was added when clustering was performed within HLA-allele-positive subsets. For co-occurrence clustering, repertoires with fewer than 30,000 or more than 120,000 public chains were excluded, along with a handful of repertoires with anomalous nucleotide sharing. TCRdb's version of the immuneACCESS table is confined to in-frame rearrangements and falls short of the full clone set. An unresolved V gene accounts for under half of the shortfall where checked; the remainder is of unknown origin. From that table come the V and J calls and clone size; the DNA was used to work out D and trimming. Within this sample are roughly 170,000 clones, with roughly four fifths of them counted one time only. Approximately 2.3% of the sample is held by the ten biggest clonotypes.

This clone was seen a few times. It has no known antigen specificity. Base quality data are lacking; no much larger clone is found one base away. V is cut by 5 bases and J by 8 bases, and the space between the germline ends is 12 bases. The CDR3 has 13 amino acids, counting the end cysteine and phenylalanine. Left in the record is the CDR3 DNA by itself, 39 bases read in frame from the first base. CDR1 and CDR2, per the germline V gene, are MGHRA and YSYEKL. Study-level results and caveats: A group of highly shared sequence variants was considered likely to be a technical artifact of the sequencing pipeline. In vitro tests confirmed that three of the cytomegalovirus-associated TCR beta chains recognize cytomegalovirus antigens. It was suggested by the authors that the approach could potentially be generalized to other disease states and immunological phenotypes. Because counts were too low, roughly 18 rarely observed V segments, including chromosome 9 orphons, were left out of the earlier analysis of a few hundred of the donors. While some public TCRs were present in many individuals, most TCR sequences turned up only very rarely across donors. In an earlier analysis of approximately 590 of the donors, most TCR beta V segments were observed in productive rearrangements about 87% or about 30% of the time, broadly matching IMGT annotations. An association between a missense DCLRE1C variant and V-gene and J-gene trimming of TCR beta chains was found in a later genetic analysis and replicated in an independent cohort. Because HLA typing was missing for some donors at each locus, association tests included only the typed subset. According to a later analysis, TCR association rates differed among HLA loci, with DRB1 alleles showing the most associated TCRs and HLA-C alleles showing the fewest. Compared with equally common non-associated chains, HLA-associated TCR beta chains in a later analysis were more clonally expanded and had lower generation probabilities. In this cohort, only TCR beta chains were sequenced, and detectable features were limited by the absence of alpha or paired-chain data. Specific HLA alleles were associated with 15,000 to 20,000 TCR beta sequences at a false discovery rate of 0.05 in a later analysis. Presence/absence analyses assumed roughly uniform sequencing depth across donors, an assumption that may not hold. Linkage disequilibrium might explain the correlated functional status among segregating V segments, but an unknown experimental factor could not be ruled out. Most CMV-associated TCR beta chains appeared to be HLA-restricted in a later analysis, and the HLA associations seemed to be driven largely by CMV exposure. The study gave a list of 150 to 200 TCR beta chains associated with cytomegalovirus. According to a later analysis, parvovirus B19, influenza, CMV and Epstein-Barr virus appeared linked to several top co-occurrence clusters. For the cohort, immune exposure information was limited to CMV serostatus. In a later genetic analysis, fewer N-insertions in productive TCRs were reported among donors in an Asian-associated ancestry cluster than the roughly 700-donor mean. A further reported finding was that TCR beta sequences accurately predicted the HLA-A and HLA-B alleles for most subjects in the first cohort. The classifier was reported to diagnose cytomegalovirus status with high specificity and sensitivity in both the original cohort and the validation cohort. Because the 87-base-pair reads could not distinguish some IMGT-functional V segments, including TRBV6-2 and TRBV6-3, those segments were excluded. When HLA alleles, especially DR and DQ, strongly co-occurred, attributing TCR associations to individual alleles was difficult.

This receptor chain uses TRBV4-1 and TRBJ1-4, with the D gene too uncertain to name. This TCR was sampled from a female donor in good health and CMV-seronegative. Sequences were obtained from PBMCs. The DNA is TGCGCCAGCAGCTTAGCTTCCCCGGAAAAACTGTTTTTT. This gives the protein CASSLASPEKLFF.